The T cell receptor beta chain under discussion was sequenced for a study of regulatory T cells in long-lasting Graves disease. The wider study: Antithyroid drug intake by newly diagnosed Graves' patients had lasted under 3 months. Study conclusions and caveats: In persistent patients, shared public clonotypes (over 2,500) outnumbered those in new patients (around 1,000). Persistent Graves' patients showed less TCR diversity than newly diagnosed patients showed.

This clonotype was seen a few times. Antigen unknown. Time point noted: newly diagnosed GD, antithyroid drugs for less than 3 months. There was RNA extracted from PBMCs, and the TCR library was made from it. Trimming left V 0 bases short and J 3 bases short, with 0 bases between. The CDR3 runs 12 residues. Looked up from germline, CDR1 is DFQATT and CDR2 is SNEGSKA (reference sequence). Combining iRepertoire HTBI primers with Arm-PCR of CDR3 regions, the authors built TCR beta libraries. Via MiXCR, TCRdb re-called the multiplex PCR reads, giving one row per CDR3 protein. This table has about 320,000 distinct CDR3 sequences, 15% to 20% appearing once.

Sequencing used peripheral blood mononuclear cells (PBMCs), obtained at new diagnosis, from a patient treated with antithyroid drugs. This rearrangement joins TRBV20-1 to TRBJ1-6; D uncertain. This clonotype originated in a female donor with Graves disease. The CDR3 sequence is CSARDYNSPLHF. The DNA for the CDR3 is TGCAGTGCTAGAGACTATAATTCACCCCTCCACTTT.